The 20 T cell receptor beta chains presented below share a single source sample, sequenced in a study of blood T cells in healthy people across ages. Using a J-beta primer mix together with a sample-barcoded 5' primer, a second PCR was run for 7 to 11 cycles. MiXCR was run by TCRdb on the 5' RACE reads, yielding one entry per CDR3 protein. The data hold roughly 1.7 million distinct CDR3 sequences, with almost 35% observed a single time. The sample was blood. Receptors were obtained from a woman aged 25 to 39 in good health.

A remark on this clonotype: A much larger clone differs from this one at a single base, so this may be a read error. V gene TRBV5-1 combines with J gene TRBJ1-6, with TRBD1 as a possible D gene (6 bases). The ends were cut back, 7 bases at V and 6 bases at J, with 14 bases in the middle. The CDR3 is 14 residues long. CDR1 SGHRS and CDR2 YFSETQ come from the germline V gene. CDR3 sequence reads: CASSSGQFNSPLHF. The CDR3 nucleotides are TGCGCCAGCTCCTCTGGACAGTTTAATTCACCCCTCCACTTT.

This clonotype has a handful of counts. The chain is built from TRBV7-8 and TRBJ2-5, with TRBD1 matching over 8 bases. Per germline, CDR1 SGHVS and CDR2 FQNEAQ. This CDR3 has 14 amino acids. The trim removed 6 bases at V and 2 bases at J, leaving 5 bases unmatched. CDR3 nucleotide sequence: TGTGCCAGCAGTTCGGGACAGGCTCAAGAGACCCAGTACTTC. It encodes CASSSGQAQETQYF.

This clonotype showed up just a few times. This chain links TRBV3-1 with TRBJ1-4; unclear D gene. Germline values: CDR1 LGHDT, CDR2 YNNKEL (reference sequence). Trimming left V 6 bases short and J 7 bases short, with 21 bases between. This CDR3 is 16 amino acids long. The CDR3 nucleotides read TGTGCCAGCAGTCCCCCGCGCGGCGGGCAGGTTGAAAAACTGTTTTTT. Translation: CASSPPRGGQVEKLFF.

Here the CDR3 DNA reads TGTGCCACCAGTGATCCCAACACAGATACGCAGTATTTT. This codes for CATSDPNTDTQYF. This chain joins TRBV24-1 and TRBJ2-3; D is unresolved. The CDR3 spans 13 residues. CDR1 KGHDR and CDR2 SFDVKD come from the germline V gene. V dropped 3 bases and J dropped 2 bases, with 5 bases sitting between them.

The table lists this clonotype with many counts. The chain carries TRBV4-2 and TRBJ2-1, with 8 bases fitting TRBD2. Germline V gives CDR1 LGHNA, CDR2 YNFKEQ. This CDR3 is 16 amino acids long. After removal of 1 base from V and 2 bases from J, the junction contained 4 bases not matched to a gene. The CDR3 DNA reads as TGTGCCAGCAGCCAAGGTGTTAGCGGGGCCTACAATGAGCAGTTCTTC. Protein: CASSQGVSGAYNEQFF.

This clonotype was detected only once. The rearrangement links TRBV20-1 to TRBJ2-1, with a weak D call TRBD2 (6 bases). The CDR3 covers 16 residues. The germline gives CDR1 DFQATT, CDR2 SNEGSKA (reference sequence). V lost 1 base to trimming and J lost 4 bases, with 17 bases between them. In DNA form, the CDR3 reads TGCAGTGCTAGAGCCAATGTCGGGAGAGGGTACAATGAGCAGTTCTTC. Translated: CSARANVGRGYNEQFF.

The rearrangement uses TRBV20-1 and TRBJ2-5; D is unresolved. Matching the DNA end better, TRBJ2-7 makes the J call doubtful. Germline V gene data show CDR1 as DFQATT and CDR2 as SNEGSKA (reference sequence). CDR3 length equals 12 residues. CDR3 sequence (DNA): TGCAGTGCTAAAGGCCAGTGGATCGAGCAGTACTTC. Protein: CSAKGQWIEQYF.

V gene TRBV9 combines with J gene TRBJ2-5; D assignment may be TRBD1 or TRBD2 (5 bases each). The CDR3 runs 14 residues. Looked up from germline, CDR1 is SGDLS and CDR2 is YYNGEE. Trimming removed 3 bases from V and 2 bases from J, with 11 bases in between. The chain's CDR3 is CASSDRGGQETQYF. The CDR3 DNA reads as TGTGCCAGCAGCGACCGGGGCGGGCAAGAGACCCAGTACTTC. Full variable domain (outside the CDR3, taken from reference TRBV9 and TRBJ2-5): DSGVTQTPKHLITATGQRVTLRCSPRSGDLSVYWYQQSLDQGLQFLIQYYNGEERAKGNILERFSAQQFPDLHSELNLSSLELGDSALYFCASSDRGGQETQYFGPGTRLLVL.

The chain uses TRBV29-1 and TRBJ2-7; 7 nucleotides align to TRBD2. Germline V CDR1 and CDR2: SQVTM, ANQGSEA. V dropped 4 bases and J dropped 0; count of bases not matched to a gene: 3. This CDR3 contains 13 residues. CDR3 in DNA: TGCAGCGTTGGAGCGGGAATCTCCTACGAGCAGTACTTC. This encodes CSVGAGISYEQYF.

The V gene is TRBV29-1, the J gene TRBJ2-1; D gene ambiguous. The CDR3 consists of 12 residues. The V gene's germline CDR1 is SQVTM and CDR2 ANQGSEA. V was pared by 5 bases and J by 5 bases, with 10 bases between. The DNA for the CDR3 is TGCAGCGTTTATTGGGTAAACAATGAGCAGTTCTTC. It encodes CSVYWVNNEQFF.

The CDR3, as DNA: TGTGCCAGCAGCTTCAGTGAGCCCCCCGGGAATGAGCAGTTCTTC. It yields the protein CASSFSEPPGNEQFF. The V gene is TRBV7-2, the J gene TRBJ2-1, with D hard to call. This CDR3 comprises 15 residues. Deletions cut 3 bases from V and 7 bases from J, with 16 bases between. From germline, CDR1 is SGHTA and CDR2 FQGNSA.

Many counts were recorded for this clonotype. This sequence joins TRBV7-9 and TRBJ2-7, with D possibly matching TRBD1 (6 bases). Germline CDR1 is SEHNR and CDR2 is FQNEAQ (reference sequence). The V end lost 5 bases, the J end lost 3 bases, and 17 bases lay between the germline ends. The CDR3 is 15 amino acids. CDR3 sequence (DNA): TGTGCCAGCAGCCATAGACAGGATGAACGCTACGAGCAGTACTTC. This sequence encodes CASSHRQDERYEQYF.

The chain carries TRBV9 and TRBJ1-4, with TRBD1 matching over 8 bases. Germline CDR1 reads SGDLS; CDR2 reads YYNGEE. The length of the CDR3 is 14 residues. The trim removed 4 bases at V and 8 bases at J, leaving 7 bases unmatched. The CDR3 protein is CASSPSGQGEKLFF. Written as DNA, the CDR3 is TGTGCCAGCAGCCCCAGTGGACAGGGCGAAAAACTGTTTTTT.

This clonotype has more than one count but fewer than ten. The chain recombines TRBV27 with TRBJ2-1; D not certain. V was pared by 4 bases and J by 0 bases, with 16 bases between. The CDR3 sequence is 17 residues long. Per the germline V gene, CDR1 is MNHEY and CDR2 is SMNVEV (reference sequence). The CDR3 is CASSSPYAVHSYNEQFF. The CDR3 DNA sequence: TGTGCCAGCAGTTCCCCCTATGCAGTCCACTCCTACAATGAGCAGTTCTTC.

The gene calls are TRBV4-2 and TRBJ2-7, with D perhaps matching TRBD2 (5 bases). The CDR3 is made up of 15 amino acids. Trimming took 0 bases from V and 7 from J, leaving 16 bases between them. Looked up from germline, CDR1 is LGHNA and CDR2 is YNFKEQ. This chain's CDR3 is CASSQEQTTPAEQYF. CDR3 DNA: TGTGCCAGCAGCCAAGAGCAGACTACCCCGGCGGAGCAGTACTTC.

This clonotype showed up many times. The J gene is TRBJ2-7, the V gene TRBV15; 11 bases line up with TRBD2. Germline V gives CDR1 LNHNV, CDR2 YYDKDF (reference sequence). Trimming at V came to 5 bases and at J to 5 bases, leaving 2 bases not matched to a gene. CDR3 length equals 13 residues. CDR3 sequence reads: CATSLAGGDEQYF. The DNA of the CDR3 is TGTGCCACCAGCCTAGCGGGAGGTGACGAGCAGTACTTC.

The V gene is TRBV20-1, the J gene TRBJ2-7, with D possibly being TRBD2 (5 bases). Per germline, CDR1 DFQATT and CDR2 SNEGSKA (reference sequence). The CDR3 contains 13 residues. V lost 5 bases and J 3 bases, leaving 14 bases between the germline ends. The CDR3 DNA sequence: TGCAGTGCTGTCGGGGAGTCCTACTACGAGCAGTACTTC. It translates to CSAVGESYYEQYF.

The genes are TRBV5-1 and TRBJ2-1; possibly TRBD1 for D (6 bases). The CDR3 is made up of 14 amino acids. Germline V gene sequence: CDR1 SGHRS, CDR2 YFSETQ. V was clipped by 7 bases and J by 1 base, with 12 bases between them. DNA of the CDR3: TGCGCCAGCCATCGGGACAAGTCCTACAATGAGCAGTTCTTC. Residues: CASHRDKSYNEQFF.

The chain recombines TRBV12-3 or TRBV12-4 with TRBJ1-2; unclear D gene. V dropped 5 bases and J dropped 2 bases, with 9 bases sitting between them. The length of the CDR3 is 13 residues. This CDR3 is CASSPYRNYGYTF. The DNA for the CDR3 is TGTGCCAGCAGTCCCTATCGGAACTATGGCTACACCTTC.

Turning to this clonotype: This sequence may be a read error, since a much larger clone differs from it by one base. V is TRBV20-1 and J is TRBJ2-7, with D perhaps matching TRBD2 (6 bases). Trimming removed 4 bases at V and 3 bases at J, with 13 bases between. Per germline, CDR1 DFQATT and CDR2 SNEGSKA (reference sequence). This CDR3 is 13 amino acids long. The CDR3, as DNA: TGCAGTGCTACAGTACTAGCAGACTACGAGCAGTACTTC. Residues: CSATVLADYEQYF.